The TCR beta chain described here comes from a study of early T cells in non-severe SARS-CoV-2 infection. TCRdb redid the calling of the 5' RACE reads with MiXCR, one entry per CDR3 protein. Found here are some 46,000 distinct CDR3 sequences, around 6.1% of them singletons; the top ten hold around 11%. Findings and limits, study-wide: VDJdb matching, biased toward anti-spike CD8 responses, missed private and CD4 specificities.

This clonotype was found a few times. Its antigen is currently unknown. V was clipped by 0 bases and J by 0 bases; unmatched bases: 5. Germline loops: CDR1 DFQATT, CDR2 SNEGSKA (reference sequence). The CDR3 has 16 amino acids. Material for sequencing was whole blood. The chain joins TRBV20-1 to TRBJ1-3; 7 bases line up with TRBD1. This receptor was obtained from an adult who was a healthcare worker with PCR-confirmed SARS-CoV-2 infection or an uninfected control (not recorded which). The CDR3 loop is CSAREGTDSSGNTIYF. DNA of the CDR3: TGCAGTGCTAGAGAGGGGACAGACAGCTCTGGAAACACCATATATTTT.